This TCR beta chain was recovered during a study of T-cell memory formation after mild COVID-19. General study points: Among clones peaking at day 37 in the second wave, SARS-CoV-2 specificity remained unconfirmed.

The trim removed 0 bases at V and 3 bases at J, leaving 18 bases unmatched. The germline V gene has CDR1 SGHVS and CDR2 FNYEAQ. This CDR3 has 20 residues. TCRdb ran MiXCR on the 5' RACE reads and lists one entry per CDR3 protein. The sample consists of roughly 550,000 distinct CDR3 sequences, approximately 20% of them appearing once. Turning to this clonotype: As yet, its antigen is unknown.

The TCR sequence derives from an adult woman who had mild COVID-19 (a few samples of this study predate the infection). Cell type and time point are not known. What was sequenced was PBMCs or a T cell subset sorted from them (not recorded which). This chain links TRBV7-6 with TRBJ1-2; 8 positions match TRBD1. Written as DNA, the CDR3 is TGTGCCAGCAGCTTAGCTACCCTTCCGGGTCAGGGGGCCGGGGACTATGGCTACACCTTC. Amino acids: CASSLATLPGQGAGDYGYTF.